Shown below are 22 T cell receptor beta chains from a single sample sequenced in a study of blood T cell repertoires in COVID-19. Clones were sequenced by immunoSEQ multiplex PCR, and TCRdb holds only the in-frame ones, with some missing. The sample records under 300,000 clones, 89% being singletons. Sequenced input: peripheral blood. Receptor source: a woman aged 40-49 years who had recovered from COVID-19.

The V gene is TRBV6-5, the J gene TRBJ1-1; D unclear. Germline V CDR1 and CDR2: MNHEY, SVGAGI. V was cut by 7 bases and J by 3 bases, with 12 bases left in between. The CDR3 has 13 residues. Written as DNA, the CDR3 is TGTGCCAGCATTTTCCCAGGCCACACTGAAGCTTTCTTT. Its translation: CASIFPGHTEAFF.

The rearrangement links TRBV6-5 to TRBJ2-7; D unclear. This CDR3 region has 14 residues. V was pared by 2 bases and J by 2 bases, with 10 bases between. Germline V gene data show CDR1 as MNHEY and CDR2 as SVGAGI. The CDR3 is CASSYGPATYEQYF. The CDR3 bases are TGTGCCAGCAGTTACGGGCCGGCCACCTACGAGCAGTACTTC.

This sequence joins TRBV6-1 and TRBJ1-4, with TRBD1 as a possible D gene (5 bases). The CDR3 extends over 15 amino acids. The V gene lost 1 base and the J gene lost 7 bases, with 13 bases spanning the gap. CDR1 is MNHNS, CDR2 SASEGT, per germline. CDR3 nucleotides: TGTGCCAGCAGTGAAGGGCCAGGGCTTGCTGAAAAACTGTTTTTT. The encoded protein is CASSEGPGLAEKLFF.

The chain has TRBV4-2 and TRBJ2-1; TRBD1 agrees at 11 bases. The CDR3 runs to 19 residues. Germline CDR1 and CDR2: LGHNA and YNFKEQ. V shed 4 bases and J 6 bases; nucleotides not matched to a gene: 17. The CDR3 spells CASSPRTHGGTGGRNEQFF. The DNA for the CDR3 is TGTGCCAGCAGCCCGCGCACTCACGGGGGGACAGGGGGTCGCAATGAGCAGTTCTTC.

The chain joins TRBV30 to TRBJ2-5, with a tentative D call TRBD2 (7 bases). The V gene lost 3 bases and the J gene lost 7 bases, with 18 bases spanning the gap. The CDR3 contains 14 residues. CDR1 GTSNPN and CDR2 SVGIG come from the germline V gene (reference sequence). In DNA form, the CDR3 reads TGTGCCTGGAGCACCCCTGGGGGGGCTGGGACCCAGTACTTC. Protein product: CAWSTPGGAGTQYF. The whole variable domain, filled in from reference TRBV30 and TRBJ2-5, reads SQTIHQWPATLVQPVGSPLSLECTVEGTSNPNLYWYRQAAGRGLQLLFYSVGIGQISSEVPQNLSASRPQDRQFILSSKKLLLSDSGFYLCAWSTPGGAGTQYFGPGTRLLVL.

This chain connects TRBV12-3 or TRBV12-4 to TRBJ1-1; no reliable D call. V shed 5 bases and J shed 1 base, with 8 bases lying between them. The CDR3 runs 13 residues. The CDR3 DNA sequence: TGTGCCAGCAGTAGACTGGAGAACACTGAAGCTTTCTTT. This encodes CASSRLENTEAFF.

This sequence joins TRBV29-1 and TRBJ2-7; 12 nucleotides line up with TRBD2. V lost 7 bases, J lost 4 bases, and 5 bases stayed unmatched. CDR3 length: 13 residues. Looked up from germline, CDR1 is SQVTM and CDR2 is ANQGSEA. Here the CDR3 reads CSAGLAGSYEQYF. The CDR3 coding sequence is TGCAGCGCTGGACTAGCGGGATCTTACGAGCAGTACTTC.

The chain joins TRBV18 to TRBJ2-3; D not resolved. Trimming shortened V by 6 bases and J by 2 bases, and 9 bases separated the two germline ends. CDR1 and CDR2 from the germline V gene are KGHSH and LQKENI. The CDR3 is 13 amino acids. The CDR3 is CASSRVHTDTQYF. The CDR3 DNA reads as TGTGCCAGCTCCCGGGTTCACACAGATACGCAGTATTTT.

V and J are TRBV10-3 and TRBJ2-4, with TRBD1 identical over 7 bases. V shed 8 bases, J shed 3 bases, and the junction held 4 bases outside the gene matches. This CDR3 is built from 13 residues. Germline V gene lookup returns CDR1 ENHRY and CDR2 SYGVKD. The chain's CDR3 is CAIARDSKNIQYF. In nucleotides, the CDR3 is TGTGCCATCGCCAGGGACAGCAAAAACATTCAGTACTTC.

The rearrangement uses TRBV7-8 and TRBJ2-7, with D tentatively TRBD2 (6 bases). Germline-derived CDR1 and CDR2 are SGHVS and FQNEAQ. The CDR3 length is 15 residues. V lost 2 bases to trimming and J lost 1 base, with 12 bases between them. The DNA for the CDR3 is TGTGCCAGCAGCTTAAATGCGGGAACTTCCTACGAGCAGTACTTC. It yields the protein CASSLNAGTSYEQYF. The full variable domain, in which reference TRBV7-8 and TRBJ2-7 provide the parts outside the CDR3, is GAGVSQSPRYKVAKRGQDVALRCDPISGHVSLFWYQQALGQGPEFLTYFQNEAQLDKSGLPSDRFFAERPEGSVSTLKIQRTQQEDSAVYLCASSLNAGTSYEQYFGPGTRLTVT.

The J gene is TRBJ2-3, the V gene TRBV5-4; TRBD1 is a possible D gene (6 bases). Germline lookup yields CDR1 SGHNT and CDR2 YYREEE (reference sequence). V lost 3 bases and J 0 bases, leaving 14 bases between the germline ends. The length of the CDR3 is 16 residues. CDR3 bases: TGTGCCAGCAGCTCATGGGCCGACAGGAGCACAGATACGCAGTATTTT. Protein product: CASSSWADRSTDTQYF.

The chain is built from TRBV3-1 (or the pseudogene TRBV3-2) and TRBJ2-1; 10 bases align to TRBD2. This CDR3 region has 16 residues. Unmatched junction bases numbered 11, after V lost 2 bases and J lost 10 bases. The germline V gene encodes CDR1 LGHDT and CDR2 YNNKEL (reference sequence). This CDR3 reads CASSQITSGTVDEQFF. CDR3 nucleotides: TGTGCCAGCAGCCAAATCACTAGCGGGACGGTTGACGAGCAGTTCTTC.

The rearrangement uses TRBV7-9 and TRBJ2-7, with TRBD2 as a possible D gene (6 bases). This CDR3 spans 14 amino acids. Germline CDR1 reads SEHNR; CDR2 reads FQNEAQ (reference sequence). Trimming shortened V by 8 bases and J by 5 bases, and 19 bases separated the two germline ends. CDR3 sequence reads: CASGLLEGRHEQYF. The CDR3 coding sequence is TGTGCCAGCGGCCTCCTGGAGGGCCGCCACGAGCAGTACTTC.

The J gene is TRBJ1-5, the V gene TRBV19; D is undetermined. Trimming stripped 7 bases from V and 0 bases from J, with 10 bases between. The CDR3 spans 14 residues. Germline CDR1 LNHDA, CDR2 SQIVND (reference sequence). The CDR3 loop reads CASNNRDSNQPQHF. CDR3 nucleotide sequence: TGTGCCAGTAATAATAGAGATAGCAATCAGCCCCAGCATTTT.

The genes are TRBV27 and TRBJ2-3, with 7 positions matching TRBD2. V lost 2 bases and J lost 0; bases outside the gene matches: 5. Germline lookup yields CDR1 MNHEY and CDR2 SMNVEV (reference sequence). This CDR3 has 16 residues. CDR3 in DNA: TGTGCCAGCAGTTTAGGCGCGCGGGGGAGCACAGATACGCAGTATTTT. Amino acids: CASSLGARGSTDTQYF.

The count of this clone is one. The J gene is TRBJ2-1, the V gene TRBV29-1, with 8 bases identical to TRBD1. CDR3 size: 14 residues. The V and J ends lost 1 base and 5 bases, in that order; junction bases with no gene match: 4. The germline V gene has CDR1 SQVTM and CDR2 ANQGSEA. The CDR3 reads CSVEGQGSNNEQFF. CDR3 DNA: TGCAGCGTTGAAGGACAGGGGTCCAACAATGAGCAGTTCTTC.

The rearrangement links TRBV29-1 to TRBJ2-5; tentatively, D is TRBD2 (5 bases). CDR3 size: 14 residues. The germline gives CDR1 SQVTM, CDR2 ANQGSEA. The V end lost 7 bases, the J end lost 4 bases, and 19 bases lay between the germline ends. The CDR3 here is CSAAPMPGGETQYF. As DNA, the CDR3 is TGCAGCGCCGCGCCTATGCCAGGAGGAGAGACCCAGTACTTC.

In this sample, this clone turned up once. CDR3 DNA: TGCGCCAGCAGCCAAGATGCAGGGACTGGCGTGTCCGAGCAGTACTTC. This sequence encodes CASSQDAGTGVSEQYF. V is TRBV4-1 and J is TRBJ2-7; tentatively, D is TRBD2 (6 bases). The CDR3 runs to 16 residues. CDR1 and CDR2 from the germline V gene are MGHRA and YSYEKL. V was cut by 0 bases and J by 6 bases, with 18 bases left in between.

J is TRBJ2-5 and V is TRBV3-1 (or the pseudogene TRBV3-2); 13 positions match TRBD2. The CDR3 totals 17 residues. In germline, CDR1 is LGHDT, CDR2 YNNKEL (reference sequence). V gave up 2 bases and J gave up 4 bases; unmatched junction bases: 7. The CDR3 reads CASSQRLAGGFGETQYF. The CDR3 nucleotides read TGTGCCAGCAGCCAAAGACTAGCGGGAGGTTTCGGAGAGACCCAGTACTTC.

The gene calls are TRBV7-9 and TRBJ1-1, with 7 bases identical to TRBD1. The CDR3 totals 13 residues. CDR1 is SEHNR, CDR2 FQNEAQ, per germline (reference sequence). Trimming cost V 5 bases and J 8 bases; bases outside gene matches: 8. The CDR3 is CASSPKGQKEAFF. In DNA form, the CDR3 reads TGTGCCAGCAGCCCTAAGGGACAGAAAGAAGCTTTCTTT. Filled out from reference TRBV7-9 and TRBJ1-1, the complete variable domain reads DTGVSQNPRHKITKRGQNVTFRCDPISEHNRLYWYRQTLGQGPEFLTYFQNEAQLEKSRLLSDRFSAERPKGSFSTLEIQRTEQGDSAMYLCASSPKGQKEAFFGQGTRLTVV.

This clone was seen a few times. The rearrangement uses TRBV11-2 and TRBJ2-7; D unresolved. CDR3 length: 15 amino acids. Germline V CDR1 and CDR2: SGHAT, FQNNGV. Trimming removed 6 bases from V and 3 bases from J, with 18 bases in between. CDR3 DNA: TGTGCCAGCAGTTTTTTCGCCGGGTCTAACTACGAGCAGTACTTC. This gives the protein CASSFFAGSNYEQYF.

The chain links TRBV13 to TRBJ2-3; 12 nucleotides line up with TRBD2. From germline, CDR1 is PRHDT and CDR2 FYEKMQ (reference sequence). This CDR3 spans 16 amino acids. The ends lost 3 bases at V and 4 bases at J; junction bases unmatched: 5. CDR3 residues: CASSFRLAGVPDTQYF. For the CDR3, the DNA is TGTGCCAGCAGCTTTAGACTAGCGGGAGTGCCAGATACGCAGTATTTT. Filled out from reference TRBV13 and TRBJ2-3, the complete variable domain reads AAGVIQSPRHLIKEKRETATLKCYPIPRHDTVYWYQQGPGQDPQFLISFYEKMQSDKGSIPDRFSAQQFSDYHSELNMSSLELGDSALYFCASSFRLAGVPDTQYFGPGTRLTVL.